This TCR beta chain was profiled in a study of cytomegalovirus exposure and HLA in healthy donors. General study results and limits: Cytomegalovirus status was reportedly diagnosed by the classifier with high specificity and sensitivity. The listing of roughly 160 TCR beta chains classed them as cytomegalovirus-associated.

In the PCR, 60 Vbeta and 13 Jbeta primers were used. TCRdb keeps only in-frame clones here, not all; method: immunoSEQ multiplex PCR. The data show just over 150,000 clones, around 74% seen once. This clone turned up a few times. The target antigen is unknown. V dropped 7 bases and J dropped 3 bases, with 13 bases sitting between them. CDR1 is SQVTM and CDR2 is ANQGSEA in the germline V gene. This CDR3 contains 12 residues. The chain combines TRBV29-1 with TRBJ2-7; possibly TRBD2 for D (6 bases). Material for sequencing was PBMCs. The clonotype was recovered from a female donor in good health and CMV-seronegative. CDR3 protein: CSAQGLYYEQYF. CDR3 coding DNA: TGCAGCGCCCAGGGACTCTACTACGAGCAGTACTTC.